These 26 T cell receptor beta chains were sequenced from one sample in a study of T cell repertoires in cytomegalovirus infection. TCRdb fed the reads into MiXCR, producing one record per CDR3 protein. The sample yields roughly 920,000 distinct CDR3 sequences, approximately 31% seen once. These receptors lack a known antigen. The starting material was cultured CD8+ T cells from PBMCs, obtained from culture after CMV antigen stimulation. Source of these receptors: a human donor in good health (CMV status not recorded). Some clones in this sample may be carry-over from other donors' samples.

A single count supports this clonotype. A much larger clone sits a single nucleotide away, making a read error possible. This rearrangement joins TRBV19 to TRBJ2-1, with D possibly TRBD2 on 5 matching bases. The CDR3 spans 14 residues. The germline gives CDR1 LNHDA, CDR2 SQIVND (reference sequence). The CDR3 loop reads CTSSTDSSYNEQFF. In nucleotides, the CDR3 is TGTACCAGTAGTACGGACTCTTCTTACAATGAGCAGTTCTTC.

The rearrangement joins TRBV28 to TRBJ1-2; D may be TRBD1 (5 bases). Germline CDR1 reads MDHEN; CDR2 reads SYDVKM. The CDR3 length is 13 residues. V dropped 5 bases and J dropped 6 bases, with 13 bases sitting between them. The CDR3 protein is CASSADIGDGYTF. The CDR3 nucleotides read TGTGCCAGCAGTGCGGACATAGGCGATGGCTACACCTTC.

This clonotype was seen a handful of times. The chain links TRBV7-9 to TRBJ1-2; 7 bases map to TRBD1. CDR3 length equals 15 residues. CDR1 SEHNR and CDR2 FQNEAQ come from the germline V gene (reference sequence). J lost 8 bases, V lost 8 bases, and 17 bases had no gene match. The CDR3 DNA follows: TGTGCCAGCTCTAGCCTGCGCGACAGGGCCCTAGGCTACACCTTC. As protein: CASSSLRDRALGYTF.

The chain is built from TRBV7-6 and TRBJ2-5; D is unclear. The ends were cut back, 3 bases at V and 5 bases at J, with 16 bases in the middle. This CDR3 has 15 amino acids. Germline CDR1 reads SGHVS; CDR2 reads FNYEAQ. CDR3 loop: CASSFGPRRQETQYF. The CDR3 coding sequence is TGTGCCAGCAGCTTTGGACCACGGCGTCAGGAGACCCAGTACTTC. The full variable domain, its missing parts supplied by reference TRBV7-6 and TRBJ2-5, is GAGVSQSPRYKVTKRGQDVALRCDPISGHVSLYWYRQALGQGPEFLTYFNYEAQQDKSGLPNDRFSAERPEGSISTLTIQRTEQRDSAMYRCASSFGPRRQETQYFGPGTRLLVL.

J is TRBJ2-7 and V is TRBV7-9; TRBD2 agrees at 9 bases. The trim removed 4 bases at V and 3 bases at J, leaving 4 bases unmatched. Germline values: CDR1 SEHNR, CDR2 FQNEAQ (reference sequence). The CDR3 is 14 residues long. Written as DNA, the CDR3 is TGTGCCAGCAGCTCCGGGACTAGCAGCTACGAGCAGTACGTC. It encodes CASSSGTSSYEQYV.

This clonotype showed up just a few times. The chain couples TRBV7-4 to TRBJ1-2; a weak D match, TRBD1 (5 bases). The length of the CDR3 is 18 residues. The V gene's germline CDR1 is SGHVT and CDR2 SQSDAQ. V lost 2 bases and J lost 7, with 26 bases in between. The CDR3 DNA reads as TGTGCCAGCAGCTTAAAGTGGGACGTTTCAAGGGGACTTTCTGGCTACACCTTC. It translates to CASSLKWDVSRGLSGYTF.

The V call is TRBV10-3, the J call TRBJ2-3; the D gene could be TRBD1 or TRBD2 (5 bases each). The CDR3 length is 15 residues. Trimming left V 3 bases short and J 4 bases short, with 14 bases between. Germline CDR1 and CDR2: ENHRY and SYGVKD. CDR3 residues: CAISEPGWDADTQYF. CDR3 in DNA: TGTGCCATCAGTGAACCTGGCTGGGACGCAGATACGCAGTATTTT.

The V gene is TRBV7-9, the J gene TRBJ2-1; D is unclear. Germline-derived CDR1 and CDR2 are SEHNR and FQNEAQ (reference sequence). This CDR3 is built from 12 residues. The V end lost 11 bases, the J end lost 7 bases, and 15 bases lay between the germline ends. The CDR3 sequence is CACGKARNEQFF. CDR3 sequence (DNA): TGTGCCTGCGGTAAGGCTAGAAATGAGCAGTTCTTC.

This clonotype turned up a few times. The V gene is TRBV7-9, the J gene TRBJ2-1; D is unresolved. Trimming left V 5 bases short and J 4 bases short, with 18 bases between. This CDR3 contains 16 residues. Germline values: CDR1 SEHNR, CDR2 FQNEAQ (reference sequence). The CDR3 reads CASSIAQVAPYNEQFF. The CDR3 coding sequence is TGTGCCAGCAGCATCGCTCAGGTCGCCCCTTACAATGAGCAGTTCTTC.

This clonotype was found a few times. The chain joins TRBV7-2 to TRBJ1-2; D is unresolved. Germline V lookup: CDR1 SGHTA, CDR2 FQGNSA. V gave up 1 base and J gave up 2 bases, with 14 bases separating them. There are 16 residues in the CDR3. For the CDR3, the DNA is TGTGCCAGCAGCTTAGGGAGGGCGCAAATCAACTATGGCTACACCTTC. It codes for CASSLGRAQINYGYTF. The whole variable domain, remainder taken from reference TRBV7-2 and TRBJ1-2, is GAGVSQSPSNKVTEKGKDVELRCDPISGHTALYWYRQSLGQGLEFLIYFQGNSAPDKSGLPSDRFSAERTGGSVSTLTIQRTQQEDSAVYLCASSLGRAQINYGYTFGSGTRLTVV.

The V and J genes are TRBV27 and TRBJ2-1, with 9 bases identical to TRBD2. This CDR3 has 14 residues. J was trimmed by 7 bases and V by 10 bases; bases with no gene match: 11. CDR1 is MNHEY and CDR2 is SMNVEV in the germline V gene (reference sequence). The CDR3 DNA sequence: TGTGCCACGCGGTGGGCGGGGGGGCTAAATGAGCAGTTCTTC. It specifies CATRWAGGLNEQFF.

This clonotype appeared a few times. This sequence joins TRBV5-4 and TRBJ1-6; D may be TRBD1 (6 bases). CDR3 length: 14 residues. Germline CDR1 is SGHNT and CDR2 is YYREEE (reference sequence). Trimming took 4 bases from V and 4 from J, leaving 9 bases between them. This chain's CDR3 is CASSEGEYNSPLHF. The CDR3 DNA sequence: TGTGCCAGCAGCGAGGGGGAGTATAATTCACCCCTCCACTTT.

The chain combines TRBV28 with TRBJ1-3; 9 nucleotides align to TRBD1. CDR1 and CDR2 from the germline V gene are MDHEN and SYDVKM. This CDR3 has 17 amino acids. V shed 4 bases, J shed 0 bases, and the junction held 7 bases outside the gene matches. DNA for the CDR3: TGTGCCAGCAGTTCGGGACAGGGCGTAAGCTCTGGAAACACCATATATTTT. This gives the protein CASSSGQGVSSGNTIYF.

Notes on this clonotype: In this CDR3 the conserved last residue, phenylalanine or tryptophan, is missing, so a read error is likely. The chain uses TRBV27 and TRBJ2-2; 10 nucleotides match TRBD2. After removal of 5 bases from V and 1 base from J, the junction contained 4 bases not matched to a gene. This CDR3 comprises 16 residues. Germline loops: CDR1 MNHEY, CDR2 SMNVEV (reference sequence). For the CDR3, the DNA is TGTGCCAGCAGTGACTTAGCGGGGGGGAACACCGGGGAGCTGTTTCTT. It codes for CASSDLAGGNTGELFL.

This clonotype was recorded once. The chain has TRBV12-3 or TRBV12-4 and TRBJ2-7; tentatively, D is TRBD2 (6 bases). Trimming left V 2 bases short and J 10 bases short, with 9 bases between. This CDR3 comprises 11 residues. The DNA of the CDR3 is TGTGCCAGCAGTTTACACGGGAGTCAGTACGTC. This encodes CASSLHGSQYV.

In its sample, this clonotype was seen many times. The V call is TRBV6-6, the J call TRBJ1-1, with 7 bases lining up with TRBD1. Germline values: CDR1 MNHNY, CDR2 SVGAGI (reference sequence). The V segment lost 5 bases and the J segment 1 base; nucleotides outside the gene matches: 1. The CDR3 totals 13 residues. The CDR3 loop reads CASSGTANTEAFF. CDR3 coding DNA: TGTGCCAGCAGTGGGACAGCGAACACTGAAGCTTTCTTT.

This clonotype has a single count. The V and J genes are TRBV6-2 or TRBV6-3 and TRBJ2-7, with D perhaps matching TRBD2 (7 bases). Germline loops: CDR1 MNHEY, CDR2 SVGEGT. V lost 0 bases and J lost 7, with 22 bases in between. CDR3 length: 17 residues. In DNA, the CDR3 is TGTGCCAGCAGTTACTCCCGGACTGGGGGGGCGTCATGGGAGCAGTACGTC. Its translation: CASSYSRTGGASWEQYV.

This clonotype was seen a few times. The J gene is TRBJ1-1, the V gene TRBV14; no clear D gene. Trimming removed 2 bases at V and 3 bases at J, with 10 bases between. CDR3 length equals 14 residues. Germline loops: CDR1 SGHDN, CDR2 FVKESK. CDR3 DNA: TGTGCCAGCAGCCAAACGTTTAGGTACACTGAAGCTTTCTTT. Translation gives CASSQTFRYTEAFF.

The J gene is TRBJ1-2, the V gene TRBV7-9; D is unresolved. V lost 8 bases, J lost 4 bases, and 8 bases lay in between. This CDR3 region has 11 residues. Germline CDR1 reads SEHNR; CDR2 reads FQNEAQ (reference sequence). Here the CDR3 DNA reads TGTGCCAGCGCAAGAATCTATGGCTACACCTTC. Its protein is CASARIYGYTF.

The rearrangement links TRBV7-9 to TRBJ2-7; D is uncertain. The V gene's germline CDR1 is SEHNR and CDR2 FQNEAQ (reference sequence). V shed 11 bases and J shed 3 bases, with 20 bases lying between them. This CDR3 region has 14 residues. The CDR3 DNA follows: TGTGCCGTCCATAGCCCGCGGCTTCTCTACGAGCAGTACTTC. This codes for CAVHSPRLLYEQYF.

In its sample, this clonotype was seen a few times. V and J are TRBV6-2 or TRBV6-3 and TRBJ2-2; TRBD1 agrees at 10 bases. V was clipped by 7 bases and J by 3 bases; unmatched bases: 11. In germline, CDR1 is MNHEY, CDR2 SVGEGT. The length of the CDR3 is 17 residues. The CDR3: CASTDLGQGLDTGELFF. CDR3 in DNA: TGTGCCAGCACCGATTTGGGACAGGGGCTGGACACCGGGGAGCTGTTTTTT.

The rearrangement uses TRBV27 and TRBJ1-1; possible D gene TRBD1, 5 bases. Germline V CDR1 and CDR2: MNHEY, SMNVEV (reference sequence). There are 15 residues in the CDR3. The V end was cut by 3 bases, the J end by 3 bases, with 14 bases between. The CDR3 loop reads CASSLRRGWDTEAFF. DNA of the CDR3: TGTGCCAGCAGTTTGCGGAGGGGTTGGGACACTGAAGCTTTCTTT.

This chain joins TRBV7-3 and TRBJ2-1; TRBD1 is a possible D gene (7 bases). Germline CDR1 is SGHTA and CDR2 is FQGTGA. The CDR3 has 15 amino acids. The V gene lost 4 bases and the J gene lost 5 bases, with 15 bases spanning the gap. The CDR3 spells CASSSPGRGDNEQFF. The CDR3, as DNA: TGTGCCAGCAGCTCCCCGGGCAGGGGGGACAATGAGCAGTTCTTC.

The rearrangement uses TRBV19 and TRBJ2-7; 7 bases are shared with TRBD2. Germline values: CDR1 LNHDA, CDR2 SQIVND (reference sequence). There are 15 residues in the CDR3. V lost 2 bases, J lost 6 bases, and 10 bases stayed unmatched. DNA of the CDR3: TGTGCCAGTAGTATAAGAGGGGAGGGATTACGCGAGCAGTACTTC. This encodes CASSIRGEGLREQYF.

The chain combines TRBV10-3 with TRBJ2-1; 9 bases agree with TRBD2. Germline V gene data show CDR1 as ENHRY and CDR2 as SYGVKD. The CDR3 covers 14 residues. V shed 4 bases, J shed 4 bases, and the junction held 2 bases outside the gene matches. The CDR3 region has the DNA TGTGCCATCAGTGGGACTAGCGCTTACAATGAGCAGTTCTTC. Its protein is CAISGTSAYNEQFF.

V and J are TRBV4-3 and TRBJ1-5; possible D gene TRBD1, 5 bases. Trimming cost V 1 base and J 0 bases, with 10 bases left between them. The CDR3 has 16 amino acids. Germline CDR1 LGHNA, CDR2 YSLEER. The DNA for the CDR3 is TGCGCCAGCAGCCAAGTGGGACGGTATAGCAATCAGCCCCAGCATTTT. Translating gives CASSQVGRYSNQPQHF.